This TCR beta chain comes out of a study of early T cells in non-severe SARS-CoV-2 infection. The CDR3 runs to 15 residues. The germline V gene has CDR1 DFQATT and CDR2 SNEGSKA (reference sequence). V was pared by 6 bases and J by 3 bases, with 9 bases of the junction left unmatched. This clonotype has only a few counts. MiXCR, run by TCRdb on the 5' RACE reads, gives a single entry per CDR3 protein. In the table there are about 42,000 distinct CDR3 sequences, less than 8.5% of which are singletons. The source is an adult who was a healthcare worker with PCR-confirmed SARS-CoV-2 infection or an uninfected control (not recorded which). The chain joins TRBV20-1 to TRBJ2-5, with 11 bases that match TRBD2. Sequencing used whole blood. CDR3 bases: TGCAGTGCCCCGGACCAACTAGCGGGGGAAGAGACCCAGTACTTC. Amino acid sequence: CSAPDQLAGEETQYF.